This TCR beta chain was obtained from a study of blood T cell repertoires in COVID-19. Study information: The origin of the acute and convalescent COVID-19 samples was the United States, Italy and Spain. Sources were T cells, B-cell-depleted T cells, or PBMCs; the material itself was cDNA or gDNA.

Study processing details: Cell counts per sample came from amplifying reference gene primers. The data were produced by immunoSEQ multiplex PCR, yet TCRdb's version contains in-frame clones alone and is incomplete. V, J and clone size were drawn from that table, and D and trimming were deduced from the DNA. The data show about 320,000 clones, with about four fifths seen just once and 1.2% held by the top ten. Germline V gene lookup returns CDR1 SGHAT and CDR2 FQNNGV. This CDR3 region has 12 residues. V dropped 6 bases and J dropped 8 bases, with 10 bases sitting between them. The clonotype comes from a woman aged 45-65 years with acute or convalescent COVID-19. The chain uses TRBV11-2 and TRBJ1-4; D call uncertain. Sequencing was carried out using peripheral blood. Here the CDR3 DNA reads TGTGCCAGCAGTTCCGTGGGCGAAAAACTGTTTTTT. This sequence encodes CASSSVGEKLFF.